A selection of T cell receptor beta chains follows, all from one sample in a study of breast tumors, draining lymph nodes, adjacent tissues. TCRdb redid the calling of the multiplex PCR reads with MiXCR, one entry per CDR3 protein. The sample shows around 190,000 distinct CDR3 sequences, about 33% of them seen only once. The sample consisted of axillary lymph node tissue. These receptors were collected from a female donor with breast cancer. Some clones in this sample may be carry-over from other donors' samples. Each CDR3 is given with its conserved first and last residue. Each record gives: D gene, V gene, CDR3 protein. The D gene is left open where the match is weak.

d_gene: .
v_gene: TRBV18
CDR3aa: CASSRENSYNEQFF

d_gene: TRBD1
v_gene: TRBV2
CDR3aa: CASDPTGGNSGANVLTF

d_gene: TRBD1
v_gene: TRBV6-5
CDR3aa: CASSYGSPGGDTQYF

d_gene: .
v_gene: TRBV10-2
CDR3aa: CASSADGMNTIYF

d_gene: TRBD2
v_gene: TRBV6-5
CDR3aa: CASSYSAGGGGDEQFF

d_gene: TRBD2
v_gene: TRBV28
CDR3aa: CASSSPRGGANTGELFF

d_gene: .
v_gene: TRBV5-1
CDR3aa: CASSLSQIGGTGELFF

d_gene: .
v_gene: TRBV5-6
CDR3aa: CASSSTGRPNEKLFF

d_gene: TRBD2
v_gene: TRBV18
CDR3aa: CASSTLAGSPDSYNEQFF

d_gene: .
v_gene: TRBV19
CDR3aa: CASSIESNQPQHF

d_gene: TRBD2
v_gene: TRBV7-2
CDR3aa: CASSLVWREPVTGELFF

d_gene: .
v_gene: TRBV20-1
CDR3aa: CSVCVREIGETQYF

d_gene: .
v_gene: TRBV5-8
CDR3aa: CASSLGDHNYEQYF

d_gene: TRBD1
v_gene: TRBV7-9
CDR3aa: CASSKGGTGGHEQYF

d_gene: TRBD2
v_gene: TRBV6-1
CDR3aa: CASKPSGSTDTQYF

d_gene: .
v_gene: TRBV7-9
CDR3aa: CASSLDGSYGYTF

d_gene: .
v_gene: TRBV9
CDR3aa: CASSVLEGVDNSPLHFGNTIYF

d_gene: .
v_gene: TRBV27
CDR3aa: CASSLSEGGGTLFF

d_gene: .
v_gene: TRBV12-3/TRBV12-4
CDR3aa: CASSGQGTKNIQHF

d_gene: .
v_gene: TRBV10-3
CDR3aa: CAIQGVSYEQYF

d_gene: TRBD1
v_gene: TRBV7-9
CDR3aa: CASSVQGANTEAFF

d_gene: .
v_gene: TRBV7-9
CDR3aa: CASSAQGSTF

d_gene: .
v_gene: TRBV12-3/TRBV12-4
CDR3aa: CASSLALVAGTAEQYF

d_gene: .
v_gene: TRBV24-1
CDR3aa: CATSDPRDSNQPQHF

d_gene: .
v_gene: TRBV6-5
CDR3aa: CASSHSTGEGYTF

d_gene: .
v_gene: TRBV19
CDR3aa: CASSNSVGGGTDTQYF

d_gene: TRBD2
v_gene: TRBV9
CDR3aa: CASSLTSGVYNEQFF

d_gene: .
v_gene: TRBV19
CDR3aa: CASGRMGDEQFF

d_gene: .
v_gene: TRBV2
CDR3aa: CASSETGRSNTEAFF

d_gene: TRBD2
v_gene: TRBV2
CDR3aa: CASSELAGASTDTQYF

d_gene: .
v_gene: TRBV20-1
CDR3aa: CSALRTVSYNEQFF

d_gene: .
v_gene: TRBV7-2
CDR3aa: CASSWSRTDTQYF

d_gene: .
v_gene: TRBV5-1
CDR3aa: CASRGQNNGYTF

d_gene: .
v_gene: TRBV7-9
CDR3aa: CASSLGVQGGGGYGYTF

d_gene: TRBD2
v_gene: TRBV2
CDR3aa: CASAGLAGGSTGELFF

d_gene: TRBD1
v_gene: TRBV20-1
CDR3aa: CSAGQGASTDTQYF

d_gene: .
v_gene: TRBV7-5
CDR3aa: CISVPEEAFGGEQETQYF

d_gene: .
v_gene: TRBV28
CDR3aa: CASSLSGRGYSGYTF

d_gene: TRBD2
v_gene: TRBV7-2
CDR3aa: CASRQAGGPSDTQYF

d_gene: .
v_gene: TRBV2
CDR3aa: CASSELAAEANTGELFF

d_gene: .
v_gene: TRBV7-2
CDR3aa: CASSGGGPSDTQYF

d_gene: .
v_gene: TRBV6-1
CDR3aa: CASSEEVGSSYNEQFF

d_gene: .
v_gene: TRBV7-3
CDR3aa: CASSLREGGQGNSPLHF

d_gene: TRBD2
v_gene: TRBV28
CDR3aa: CASSSLNSGRAEIEQFF

d_gene: TRBD1
v_gene: TRBV6-5
CDR3aa: CASSYSVQGGNSPLHF

d_gene: TRBD1
v_gene: TRBV6-4
CDR3aa: CASKKQGDPHNEQFF

d_gene: .
v_gene: TRBV18
CDR3aa: CASSPPSLAGRNQPQHF

d_gene: TRBD1
v_gene: TRBV5-4
CDR3aa: CASSHRQGTRITVSNEQFF

d_gene: .
v_gene: TRBV7-9
CDR3aa: CASSLAPNRPPDTQYF

d_gene: .
v_gene: TRBV9
CDR3aa: CASSVVTFTYEQYF